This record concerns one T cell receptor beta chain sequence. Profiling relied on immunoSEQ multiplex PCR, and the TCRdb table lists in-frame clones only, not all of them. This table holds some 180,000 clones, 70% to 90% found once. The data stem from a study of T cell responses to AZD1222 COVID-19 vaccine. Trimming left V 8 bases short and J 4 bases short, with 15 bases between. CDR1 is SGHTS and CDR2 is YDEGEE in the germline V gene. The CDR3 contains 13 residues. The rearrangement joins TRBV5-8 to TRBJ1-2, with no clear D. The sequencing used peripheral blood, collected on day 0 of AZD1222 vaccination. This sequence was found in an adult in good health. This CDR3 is CASRKEEVYGYTF. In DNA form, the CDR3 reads TGTGCCAGTAGGAAGGAGGAAGTCTATGGCTACACCTTC.